This T cell receptor (beta chain) appears in the sequencing data of a study of T cell responses to AZD1222 COVID-19 vaccine. Overall study context: Pooled in the analysis were second doses at about 4 or about 12 weeks. General study findings and limits: Donor demographics were predominantly white British with a female majority; clonal diversity may be underestimated. Breadth and depth of Spike-specific TCRs rose after two AZD1222 doses. At 160-218 and 743-854, vaccine-associated CD4 TCRs were dominant, and they spanned spike.

Libraries were prepared by immunoSEQ multiplex PCR; TCRdb keeps only in-frame clonotypes and omits some of them. The top ten hold 6.5% to 9% of the sample, which has around 110,000 clones, roughly 90% seen once. This clone was observed once. Its target is not known. V dropped 5 bases and J dropped 3 bases, with 11 bases sitting between them. This CDR3 has 14 amino acids. CDR1 and CDR2 from the germline V gene are SGHVS and FQNEAQ. The gene calls are TRBV7-8 and TRBJ1-5, with D unclear. The TCR comes from an adult in good health. Material: peripheral blood, obtained on day 0 of AZD1222 vaccination. The CDR3 DNA sequence: TGTGCCAGCAGCCTGCAAGGGTTCAATCAGCCCCAGCATTTT. Protein: CASSLQGFNQPQHF.